One T cell receptor (beta chain) is described in this entry. This record belongs to a study of blood T cell repertoires in COVID-19. Trimming at V came to 1 base and at J to 6 bases, leaving 5 bases not matched to a gene. This CDR3 comprises 15 residues. Germline CDR1 reads SGHRS; CDR2 reads YFSETQ. Clones were sequenced by immunoSEQ multiplex PCR, and TCRdb holds only the in-frame ones, with some missing. The data hold 200,000 to 300,000 clones, with 70% to 90% observed a single time. Assignment of participants to cohorts was predicated upon participant-reported clinical history. The chain couples TRBV5-1 to TRBJ2-1; the match to TRBD2 covers 9 bases. This clonotype originated in a woman aged 40 to 49 with acute COVID-19. Material: PBMCs or T cells enriched from blood (not recorded which). This CDR3 is CASSLSFSGSNEQFF. The CDR3 DNA follows: TGCGCCAGCAGCTTGAGTTTTAGCGGGAGCAATGAGCAGTTCTTC.